In its sample, the clone carrying this T cell receptor (beta chain) was seen a few times. The antigen is unknown. Trimming shortened V by 2 bases and J by 8 bases, and 18 bases separated the two germline ends. The CDR3 covers 16 residues. CDR1 and CDR2 (germline): MNHNY, SVGAGI (reference sequence). The data derive from a study of cytomegalovirus exposure and HLA in healthy donors. General study results and limits: A later look showed TCR association rates differing by HLA locus, highest for DRB1 and lowest for HLA-C. Researchers reported in a later analysis that a missense DCLRE1C variant was tied to TCR beta V- and J-gene trimming. For cytomegalovirus status, the classifier reportedly gave diagnoses with high specificity and sensitivity.

With 60 Vbeta and 13 Jbeta primers, the PCR was carried out. Only in-frame clones appear in the TCRdb table, and some are missing; sequencing was by immunoSEQ multiplex PCR. The sample has around 150,000 clones; approximately 72% are singletons. The J gene is TRBJ1-4, the V gene TRBV6-6; the D gene is possibly TRBD1 (5 bases). The origin of this receptor is a man aged 35-49 years in good health and CMV-seronegative. The material sequenced was PBMCs. Here the CDR3 DNA reads TGTGCCAGCAGTTACCGCGGGGACCAAAAGCAGGAAAAACTGTTTTTT. Protein sequence: CASSYRGDQKQEKLFF.